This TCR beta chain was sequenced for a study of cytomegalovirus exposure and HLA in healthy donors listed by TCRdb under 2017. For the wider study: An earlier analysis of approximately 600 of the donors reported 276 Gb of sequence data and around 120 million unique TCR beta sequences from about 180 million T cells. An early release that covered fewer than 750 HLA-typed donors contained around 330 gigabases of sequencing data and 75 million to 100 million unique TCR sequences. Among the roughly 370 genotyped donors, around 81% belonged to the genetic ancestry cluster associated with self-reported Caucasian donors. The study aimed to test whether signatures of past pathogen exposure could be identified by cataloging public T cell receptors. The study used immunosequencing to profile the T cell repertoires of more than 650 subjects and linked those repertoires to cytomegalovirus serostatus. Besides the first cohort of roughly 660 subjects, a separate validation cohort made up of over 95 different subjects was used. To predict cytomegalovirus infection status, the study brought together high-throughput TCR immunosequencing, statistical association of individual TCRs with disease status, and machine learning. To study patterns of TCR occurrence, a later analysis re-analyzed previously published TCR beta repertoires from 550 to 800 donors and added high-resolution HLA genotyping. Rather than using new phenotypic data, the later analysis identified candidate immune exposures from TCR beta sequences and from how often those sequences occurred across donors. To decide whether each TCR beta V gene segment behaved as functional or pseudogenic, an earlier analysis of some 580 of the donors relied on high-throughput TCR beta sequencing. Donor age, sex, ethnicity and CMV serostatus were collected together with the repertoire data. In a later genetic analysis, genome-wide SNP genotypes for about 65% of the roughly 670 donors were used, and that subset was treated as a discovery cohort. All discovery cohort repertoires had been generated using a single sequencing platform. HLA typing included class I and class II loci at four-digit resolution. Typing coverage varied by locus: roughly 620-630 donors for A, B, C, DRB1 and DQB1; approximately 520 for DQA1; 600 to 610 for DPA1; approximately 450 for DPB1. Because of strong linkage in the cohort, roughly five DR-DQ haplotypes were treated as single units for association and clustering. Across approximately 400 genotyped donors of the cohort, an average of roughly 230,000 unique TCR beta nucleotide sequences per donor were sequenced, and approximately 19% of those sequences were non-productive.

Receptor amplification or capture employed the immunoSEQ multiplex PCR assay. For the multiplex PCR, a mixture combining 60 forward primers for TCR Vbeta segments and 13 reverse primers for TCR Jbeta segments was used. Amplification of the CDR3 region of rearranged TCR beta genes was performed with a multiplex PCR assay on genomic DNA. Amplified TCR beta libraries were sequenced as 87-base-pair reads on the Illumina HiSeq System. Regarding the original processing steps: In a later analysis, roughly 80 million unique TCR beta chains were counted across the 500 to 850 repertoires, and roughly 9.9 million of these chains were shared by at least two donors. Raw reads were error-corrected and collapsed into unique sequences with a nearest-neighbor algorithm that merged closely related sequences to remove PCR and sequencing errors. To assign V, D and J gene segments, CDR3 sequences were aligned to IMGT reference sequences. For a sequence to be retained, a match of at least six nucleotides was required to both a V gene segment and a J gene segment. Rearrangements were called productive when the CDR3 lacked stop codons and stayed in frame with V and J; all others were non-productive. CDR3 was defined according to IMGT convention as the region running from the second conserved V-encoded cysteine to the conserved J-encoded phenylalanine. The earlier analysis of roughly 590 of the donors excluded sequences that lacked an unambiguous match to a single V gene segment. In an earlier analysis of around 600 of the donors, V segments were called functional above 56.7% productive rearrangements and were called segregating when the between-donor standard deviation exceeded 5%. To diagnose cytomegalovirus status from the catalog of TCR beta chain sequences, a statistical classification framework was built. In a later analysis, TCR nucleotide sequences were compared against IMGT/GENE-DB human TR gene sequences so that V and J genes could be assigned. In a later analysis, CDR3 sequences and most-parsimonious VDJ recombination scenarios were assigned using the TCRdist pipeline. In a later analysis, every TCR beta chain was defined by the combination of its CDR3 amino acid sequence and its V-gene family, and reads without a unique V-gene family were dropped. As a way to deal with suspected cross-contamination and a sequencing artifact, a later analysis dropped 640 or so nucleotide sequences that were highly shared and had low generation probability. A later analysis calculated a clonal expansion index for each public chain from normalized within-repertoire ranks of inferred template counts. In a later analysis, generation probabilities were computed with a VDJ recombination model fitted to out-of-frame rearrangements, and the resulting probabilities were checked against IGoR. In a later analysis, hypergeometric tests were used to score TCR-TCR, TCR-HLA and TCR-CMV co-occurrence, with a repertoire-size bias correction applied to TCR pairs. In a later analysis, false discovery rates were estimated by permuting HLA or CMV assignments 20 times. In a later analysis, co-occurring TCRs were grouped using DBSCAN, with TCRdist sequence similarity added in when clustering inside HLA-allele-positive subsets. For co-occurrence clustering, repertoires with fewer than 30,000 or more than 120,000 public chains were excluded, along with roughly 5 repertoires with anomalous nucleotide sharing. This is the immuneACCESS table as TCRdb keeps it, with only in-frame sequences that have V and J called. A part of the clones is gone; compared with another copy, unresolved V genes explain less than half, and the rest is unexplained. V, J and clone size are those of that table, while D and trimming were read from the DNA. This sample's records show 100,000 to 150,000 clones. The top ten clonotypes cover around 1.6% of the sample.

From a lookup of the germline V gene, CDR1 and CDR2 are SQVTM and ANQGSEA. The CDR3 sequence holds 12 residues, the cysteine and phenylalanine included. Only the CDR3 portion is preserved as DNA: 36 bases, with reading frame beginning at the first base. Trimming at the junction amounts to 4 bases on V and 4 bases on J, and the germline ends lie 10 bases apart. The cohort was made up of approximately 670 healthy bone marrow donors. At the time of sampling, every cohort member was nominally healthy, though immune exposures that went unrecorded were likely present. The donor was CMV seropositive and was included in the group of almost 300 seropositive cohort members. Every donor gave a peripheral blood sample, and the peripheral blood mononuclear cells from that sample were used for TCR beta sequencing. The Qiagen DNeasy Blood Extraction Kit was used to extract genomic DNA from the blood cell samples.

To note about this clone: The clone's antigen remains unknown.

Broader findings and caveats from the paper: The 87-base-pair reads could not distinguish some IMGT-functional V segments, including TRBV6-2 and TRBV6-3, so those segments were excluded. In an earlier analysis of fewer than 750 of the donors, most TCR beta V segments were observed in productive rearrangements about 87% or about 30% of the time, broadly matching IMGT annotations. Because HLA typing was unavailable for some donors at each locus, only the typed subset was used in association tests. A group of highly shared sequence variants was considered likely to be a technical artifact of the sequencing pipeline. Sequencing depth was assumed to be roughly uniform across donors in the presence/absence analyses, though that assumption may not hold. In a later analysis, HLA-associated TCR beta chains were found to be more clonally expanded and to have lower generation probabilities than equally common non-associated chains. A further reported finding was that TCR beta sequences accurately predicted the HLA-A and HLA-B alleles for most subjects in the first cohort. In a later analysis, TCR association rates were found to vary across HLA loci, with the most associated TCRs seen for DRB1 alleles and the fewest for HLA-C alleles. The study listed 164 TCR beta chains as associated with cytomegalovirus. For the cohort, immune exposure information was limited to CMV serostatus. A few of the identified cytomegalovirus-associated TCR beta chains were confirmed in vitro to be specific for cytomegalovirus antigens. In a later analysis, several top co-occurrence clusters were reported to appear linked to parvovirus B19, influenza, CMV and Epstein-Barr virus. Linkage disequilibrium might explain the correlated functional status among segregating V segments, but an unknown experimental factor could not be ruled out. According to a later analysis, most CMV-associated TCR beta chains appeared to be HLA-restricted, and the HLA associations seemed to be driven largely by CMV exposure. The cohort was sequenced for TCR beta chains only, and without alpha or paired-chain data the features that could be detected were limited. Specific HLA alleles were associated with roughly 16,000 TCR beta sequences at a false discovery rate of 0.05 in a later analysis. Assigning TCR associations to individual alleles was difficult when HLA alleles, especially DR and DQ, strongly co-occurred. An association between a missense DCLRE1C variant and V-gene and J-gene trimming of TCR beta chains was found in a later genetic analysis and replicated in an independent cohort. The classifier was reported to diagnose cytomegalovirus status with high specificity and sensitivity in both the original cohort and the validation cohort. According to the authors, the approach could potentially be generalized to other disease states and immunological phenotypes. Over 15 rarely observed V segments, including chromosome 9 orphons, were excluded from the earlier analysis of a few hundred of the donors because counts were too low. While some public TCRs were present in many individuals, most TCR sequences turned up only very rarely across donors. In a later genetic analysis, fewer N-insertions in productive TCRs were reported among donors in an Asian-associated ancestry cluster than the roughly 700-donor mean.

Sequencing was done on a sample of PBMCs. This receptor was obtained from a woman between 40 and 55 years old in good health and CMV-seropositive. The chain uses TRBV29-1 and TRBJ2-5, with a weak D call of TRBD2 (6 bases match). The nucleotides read TGCAGCGTTGTAGATAGCGGAGAGACCCAGTACTTC. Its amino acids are CSVVDSGETQYF.